The entry below describes one T cell receptor beta chain. Its antigen remains unidentified. The data derive from a study of beta chain features in type 1 diabetes. Sequencing targeted expressed TCRB transcripts, as all isolated RNA had been reverse transcribed. Naive, central memory and regulatory T cell samples came to a mean of roughly 4 million reads. TCRdb's table, derived via immunoSEQ multiplex PCR, lists solely in-frame clones and lacks some. The sample lists a few hundred thousand clones; 10% to 15% were seen once. Study findings and constraints: Here, the possible influence of HLA type (on TCRB rearrangement) remained unresolved. Shorter TCRB CDR3s, moderately but significantly so, marked every one of the four CD4+ subsets in Type 1 diabetes patients.

This TCR derives from a woman aged 18-29 years with type 1 diabetes. Input material: naive CD4+ T cells from blood.

CDR3 loop: CATSLNEKLFF. CDR3 nucleotides: TGTGCCACCAGCCTTAATGAAAAACTGTTTTTT. The V call is TRBV15, the J call TRBJ1-4, with D hard to call. Germline V CDR1 and CDR2: LNHNV, YYDKDF (reference sequence). CDR3 length equals 11 residues. V was shortened by 5 bases and J by 4 bases, with 2 bases between the two germline ends.